This T cell receptor (beta chain) was profiled in a study of shared clonotypes between healthy human individuals. Findings and limits, study-wide: Rarefaction showed that sequencing of sorted subsets was incomplete (despite large depth). Donor clonotype sharing was expected to depend on sequencing depth.

Worth noting for this clone: Its specificity is not known.

Produced via immunoSEQ multiplex PCR; TCRdb's table is partial and in-frame only. Among 600,000 to 750,000 clones listed, around 70% were seen once. Caucasian adults living in Nashville, Tennessee, provided all samples. The study separated CD4+ cells into CD45RA+ naive and CD45RA-negative memory subsets. The CDR3 spans 17 residues. Germline V gene sequence: CDR1 SGHAT, CDR2 FQNNGV. After removal of 0 bases from V and 0 bases from J, the junction contained 7 bases not matched to a gene. J is TRBJ1-2 and V is TRBV11-2, with 7 bases that match TRBD1. The receptor was derived from a woman aged 25 to 39 in good health. The sequenced sample consisted of memory CD4+ T cells sorted from blood. Described subset: CD45RA-negative fraction. DNA for the CDR3: TGTGCCAGCAGCTTAGACCAAACAGGGGTTGCTAACTATGGCTACACCTTC. Protein product: CASSLDQTGVANYGYTF. Combining the CDR3 with reference TRBV11-2 and TRBJ1-2 gives the whole variable domain EAGVAQSPRYKIIEKRQSVAFWCNPISGHATLYWYQQILGQGPKLLIQFQNNGVVDDSQLPKDRFSAERLKGVDSTLKIQPAKLEDSAVYLCASSLDQTGVANYGYTFGSGTRLTVV.